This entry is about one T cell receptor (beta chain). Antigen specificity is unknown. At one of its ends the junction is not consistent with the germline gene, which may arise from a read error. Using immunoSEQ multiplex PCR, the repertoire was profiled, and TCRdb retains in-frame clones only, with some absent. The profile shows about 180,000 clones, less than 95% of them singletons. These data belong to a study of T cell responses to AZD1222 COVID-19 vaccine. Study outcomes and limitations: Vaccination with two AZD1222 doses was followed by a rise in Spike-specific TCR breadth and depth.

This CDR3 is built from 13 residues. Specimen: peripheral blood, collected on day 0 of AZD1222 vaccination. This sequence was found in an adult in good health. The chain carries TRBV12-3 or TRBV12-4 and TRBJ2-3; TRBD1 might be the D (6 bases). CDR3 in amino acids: CASSFWDTDTQYF. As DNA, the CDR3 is TGTGCCAGCAGTTTCTGGGACACAGACACGCAGTATTTT.